Included here is one T cell receptor (beta chain) sequence, with context. Its matching antigen is unknown. The sample originates from a study of T cells in Graves' hyperthyroidism and ophthalmopathy. General study results and limits: Ophthalmopathy and stable hyperthyroidism were told apart by a 13 V-J model.

Patients having uncontrolled infection, another autoimmune disease, pregnancy or lactation were not included. Template material for amplifying TCR beta CDR3 regions consisted of RNA transcripts. First-round RT-PCR of the TCR CDR3 relied on the HTBI primer set. MiXCR was run by TCRdb on the multiplex PCR reads, yielding one entry per CDR3 protein. The data show over 700,000 distinct CDR3 sequences, roughly 40% seen once. The germline gives CDR1 DFQATT, CDR2 SNEGSKA (reference sequence). V was pared by 0 bases and J by 5 bases, with 13 bases between. The CDR3 has 14 amino acids. The V and J genes are TRBV20-1 and TRBJ1-2, with D unclear. The sample was blood. The receptor was derived from a man between 18 and 35 years old with Graves' hyperthyroidism. The CDR3 sequence is CSARDLREGYGYTF. The DNA of the CDR3 is TGCAGTGCTAGAGATCTCCGGGAAGGGTATGGCTACACCTTC.